This T cell receptor beta chain was captured in a study of blood T cell repertoires in COVID-19. Participants' own reports of clinical history determined their cohort assignment. Two negative PCRs, clearance, or symptom resolution had been documented for recovered Cohort 3 donors. CDR3 length: 14 amino acids. Losses at the gene ends were 6 bases for V and 4 bases for J; bases not matched to a gene: 8. The germline V gene encodes CDR1 LNHDA and CDR2 SQIVND (reference sequence). This clone was recorded a few times. Method: immunoSEQ multiplex PCR; TCRdb's copy keeps in-frame clones and lacks some. The table lists a few hundred thousand clones, around four fifths of them singletons.

The receptor's source is a woman aged 45-59 years who had recovered from COVID-19. The chain uses TRBV19 and TRBJ1-2; 7 nucleotides agree with TRBD1. Input material: PBMCs or T cells enriched from blood (not recorded which). The CDR3 nucleotides read TGTGCCAGTAGCTCGCCCGACAGGGTCTATGGCTACACCTTC. Its translation is CASSSPDRVYGYTF.